These T cell receptor beta chains were read from a single sample in a study of blood T cell repertoires in COVID-19. The protocol was immunoSEQ multiplex PCR, while the TCRdb copy is restricted to in-frame clones and leaves out a portion. The sample consists of 140,000 or so clones, roughly four fifths of them appearing once. Specimen: peripheral blood. These receptors all stem from a human donor in a cohort sampled during active COVID-19. CDR3s include the opening cysteine and the closing phenylalanine or tryptophan. D genes are given only for firm matches.

v_call: TRBV15
j_call: TRBJ2-3
d_call: TRBD2
cdr3_aa: CATSREISGGANTQYF

v_call: TRBV27
j_call: TRBJ2-7
d_call: TRBD1
cdr3_aa: CASSPRTGAFGEQYF

v_call: TRBV25-1
j_call: TRBJ1-1
d_call: .
cdr3_aa: CASSEWGGENTEAFF

v_call: TRBV29-1
j_call: TRBJ2-7
d_call: TRBD1
cdr3_aa: CSVVRDRGTYEQYF

v_call: TRBV4-2
j_call: TRBJ2-3
d_call: TRBD2
cdr3_aa: CASSLLAGGADTQYF

v_call: TRBV6-5
j_call: TRBJ1-1
d_call: .
cdr3_aa: CASSSGVMNTEAFF

v_call: TRBV2
j_call: TRBJ2-1
d_call: .
cdr3_aa: CASSEDPEDEQFF

v_call: TRBV18
j_call: TRBJ2-6
d_call: .
cdr3_aa: CASSSQISGANVLTF

v_call: TRBV19
j_call: TRBJ1-1
d_call: .
cdr3_aa: CASSTLGRGTEAFF

v_call: TRBV6-1
j_call: TRBJ2-5
d_call: .
cdr3_aa: CASSDGSGSETQYF

v_call: TRBV6-2/TRBV6-3
j_call: TRBJ1-1
d_call: .
cdr3_aa: CASSYQDRNTEAFF

v_call: TRBV14
j_call: TRBJ1-2
d_call: .
cdr3_aa: CASSQVASTGGYTF

v_call: TRBV7-3
j_call: TRBJ2-2
d_call: .
cdr3_aa: CASSPWVTAGANGELFF

v_call: TRBV7-2
j_call: TRBJ2-5
d_call: .
cdr3_aa: CASSLELMPGRGQETQYF

v_call: TRBV2
j_call: TRBJ2-4
d_call: TRBD2
cdr3_aa: CASSEGGLTKNIQYF

v_call: TRBV7-2
j_call: TRBJ1-3
d_call: .
cdr3_aa: CASRPAGAGNTIYF

v_call: TRBV11-3
j_call: TRBJ2-2
d_call: .
cdr3_aa: CASSLSGNTGELFF

v_call: TRBV5-5
j_call: TRBJ1-2
d_call: .
cdr3_aa: CASSPTSGPNYGYTF

v_call: TRBV9
j_call: TRBJ2-3
d_call: .
cdr3_aa: CASSVALGLNLQYF

v_call: TRBV6-5
j_call: TRBJ1-1
d_call: .
cdr3_aa: CAIRTANTEAFF

v_call: TRBV12-3/TRBV12-4
j_call: TRBJ2-7
d_call: .
cdr3_aa: CASSTLGGYEQYF

v_call: TRBV5-4
j_call: TRBJ1-4
d_call: .
cdr3_aa: CASRRLGNEKLFF

v_call: TRBV7-9
j_call: TRBJ1-6
d_call: TRBD1
cdr3_aa: CASSPGDSSNSPLHF

v_call: TRBV18
j_call: TRBJ2-7
d_call: .
cdr3_aa: CASSPGQQLSYEQYF

v_call: TRBV5-4
j_call: TRBJ2-1
d_call: TRBD1
cdr3_aa: CASTQGRGTDEQFF

v_call: TRBV19
j_call: TRBJ1-1
d_call: TRBD1
cdr3_aa: CASLFPDRGQEDMNTEAFF

v_call: TRBV5-1
j_call: TRBJ2-3
d_call: TRBD2
cdr3_aa: CASSLVAGGRDTQYF

v_call: TRBV2
j_call: TRBJ1-2
d_call: TRBD1
cdr3_aa: CASSSEQGANYGYTF

v_call: TRBV24-1
j_call: TRBJ2-5
d_call: .
cdr3_aa: CATSDLPRGASETQYF

v_call: TRBV5-4
j_call: TRBJ2-5
d_call: .
cdr3_aa: CASSLGGLETQYF

v_call: TRBV14
j_call: TRBJ2-2
d_call: .
cdr3_aa: CASSQLTAGELFF

v_call: TRBV6-5
j_call: TRBJ1-2
d_call: .
cdr3_aa: CASSATPVGLHPFAF

v_call: TRBV6-6
j_call: TRBJ1-1
d_call: .
cdr3_aa: CASSRQGNYLNTEAFF

v_call: TRBV7-8
j_call: TRBJ1-1
d_call: TRBD1
cdr3_aa: CASSFRQGLNTEAFF

v_call: TRBV4-1
j_call: TRBJ2-6
d_call: .
cdr3_aa: CASSHSGGDSGANVLTF

v_call: TRBV2
j_call: TRBJ2-5
d_call: TRBD1
cdr3_aa: CASIRDRGRGETQYF

v_call: TRBV24-1
j_call: TRBJ2-3
d_call: .
cdr3_aa: CATSAATSTDTQYF

v_call: TRBV5-8
j_call: TRBJ2-5
d_call: .
cdr3_aa: CASSLEGGQLQETQYF

v_call: TRBV11-2
j_call: TRBJ1-2
d_call: .
cdr3_aa: CASTWSGNYGYTF

v_call: TRBV19
j_call: TRBJ2-1
d_call: TRBD1
cdr3_aa: CVGQGARGPNEQFF

v_call: TRBV9
j_call: TRBJ2-7
d_call: TRBD1
cdr3_aa: CASSEEGQGLAEQYF

v_call: TRBV19
j_call: TRBJ2-2
d_call: .
cdr3_aa: CASSIDRQNTGELFF

v_call: TRBV6-5
j_call: TRBJ2-2
d_call: TRBD1
cdr3_aa: CASSSGTGETGELFF

v_call: TRBV19
j_call: TRBJ2-1
d_call: .
cdr3_aa: CASSLNYNEQFF